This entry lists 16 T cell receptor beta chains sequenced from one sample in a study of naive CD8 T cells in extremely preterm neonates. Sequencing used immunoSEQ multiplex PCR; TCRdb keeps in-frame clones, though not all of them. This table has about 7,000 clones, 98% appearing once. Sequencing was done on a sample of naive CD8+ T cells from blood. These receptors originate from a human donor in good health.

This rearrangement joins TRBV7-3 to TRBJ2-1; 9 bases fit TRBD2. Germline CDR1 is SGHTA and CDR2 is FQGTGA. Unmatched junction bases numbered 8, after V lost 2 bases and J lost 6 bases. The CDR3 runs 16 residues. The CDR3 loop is CASSLVAGGRRNEQFF. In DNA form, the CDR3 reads TGTGCCAGCAGCTTAGTGGCGGGGGGGCGCCGCAATGAGCAGTTCTTC.

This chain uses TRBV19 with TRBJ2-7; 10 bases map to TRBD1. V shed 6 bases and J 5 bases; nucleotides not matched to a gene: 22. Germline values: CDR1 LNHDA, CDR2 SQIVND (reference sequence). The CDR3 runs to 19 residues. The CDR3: CASSHIGGYWDRGANEQYF. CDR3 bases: TGTGCCAGTAGCCATATAGGGGGTTACTGGGACAGGGGCGCCAACGAGCAGTACTTC.

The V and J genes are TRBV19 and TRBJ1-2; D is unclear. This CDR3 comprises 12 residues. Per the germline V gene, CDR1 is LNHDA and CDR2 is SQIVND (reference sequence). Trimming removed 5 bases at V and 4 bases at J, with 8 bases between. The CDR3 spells CASSPRFYGYTF. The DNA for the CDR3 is TGTGCCAGTAGTCCCCGGTTCTATGGCTACACCTTC.

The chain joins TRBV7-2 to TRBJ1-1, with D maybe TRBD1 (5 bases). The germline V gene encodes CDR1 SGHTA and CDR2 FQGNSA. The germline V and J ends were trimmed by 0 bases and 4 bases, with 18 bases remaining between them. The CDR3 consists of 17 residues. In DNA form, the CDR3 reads TGTGCCAGCAGCTTAGCGCTCTCTTTAGGGGCTCGCACTGAAGCTTTCTTT. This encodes CASSLALSLGARTEAFF.

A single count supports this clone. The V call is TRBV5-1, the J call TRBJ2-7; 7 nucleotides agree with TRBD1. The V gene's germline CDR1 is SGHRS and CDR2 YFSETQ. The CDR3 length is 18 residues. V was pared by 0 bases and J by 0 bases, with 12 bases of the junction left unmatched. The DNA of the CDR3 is TGCGCCAGCAGCTTGGACGTAACGACAGGGACCCTCTCCTACGAGCAGTACTTC. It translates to CASSLDVTTGTLSYEQYF.

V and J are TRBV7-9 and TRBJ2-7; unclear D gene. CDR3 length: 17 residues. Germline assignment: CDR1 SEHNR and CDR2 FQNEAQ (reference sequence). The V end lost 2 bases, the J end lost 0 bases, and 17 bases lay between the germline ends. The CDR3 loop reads CASSLTWASVSSYEQYF. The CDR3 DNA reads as TGTGCCAGCAGCTTAACATGGGCATCGGTTAGCTCCTACGAGCAGTACTTC.

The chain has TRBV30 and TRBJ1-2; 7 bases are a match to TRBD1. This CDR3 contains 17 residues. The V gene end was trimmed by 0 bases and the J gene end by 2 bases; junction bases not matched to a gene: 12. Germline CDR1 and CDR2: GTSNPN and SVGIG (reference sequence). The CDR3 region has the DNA TGTGCCTGGAGTGTACCGTATTGGACAGGATGGAACTATGGCTACACCTTC. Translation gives CAWSVPYWTGWNYGYTF.

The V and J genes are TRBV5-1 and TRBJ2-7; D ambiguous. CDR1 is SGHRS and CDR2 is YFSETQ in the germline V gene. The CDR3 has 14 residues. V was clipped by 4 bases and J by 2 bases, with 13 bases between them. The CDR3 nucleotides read TGCGCCAGCAGCCTAGATAGTGGTACCTACGAGCAGTACTTC. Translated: CASSLDSGTYEQYF.

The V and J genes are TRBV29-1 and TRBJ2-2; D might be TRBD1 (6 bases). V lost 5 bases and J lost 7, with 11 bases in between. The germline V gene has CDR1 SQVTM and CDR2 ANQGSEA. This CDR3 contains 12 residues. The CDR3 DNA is TGCAGCGTTTTTGGGGGCCGCGGGGAGCTGTTTTTT. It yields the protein CSVFGGRGELFF.

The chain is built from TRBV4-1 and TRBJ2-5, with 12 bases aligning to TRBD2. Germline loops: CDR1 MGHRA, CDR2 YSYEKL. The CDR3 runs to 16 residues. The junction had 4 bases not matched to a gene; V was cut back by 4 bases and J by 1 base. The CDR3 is CASSPRTSGAQETQYF. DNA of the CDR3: TGCGCCAGCAGCCCCCGGACTAGCGGGGCCCAAGAGACCCAGTACTTC.

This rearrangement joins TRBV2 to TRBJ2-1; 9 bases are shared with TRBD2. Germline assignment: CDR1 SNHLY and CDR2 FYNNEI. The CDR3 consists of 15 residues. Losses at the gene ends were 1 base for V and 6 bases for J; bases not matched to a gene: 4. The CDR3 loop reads CASSEGRGGPNEQFF. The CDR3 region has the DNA TGTGCCAGCAGTGAAGGGCGGGGGGGCCCCAATGAGCAGTTCTTC.

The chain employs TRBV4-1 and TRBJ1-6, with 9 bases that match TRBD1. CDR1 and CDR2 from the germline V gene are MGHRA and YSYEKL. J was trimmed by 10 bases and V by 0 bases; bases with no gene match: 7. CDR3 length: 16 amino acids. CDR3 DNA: TGCGCCAGCAGCCAAGATAAAGGACAGGGGTGGTCACCCCTCCACTTT. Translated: CASSQDKGQGWSPLHF.

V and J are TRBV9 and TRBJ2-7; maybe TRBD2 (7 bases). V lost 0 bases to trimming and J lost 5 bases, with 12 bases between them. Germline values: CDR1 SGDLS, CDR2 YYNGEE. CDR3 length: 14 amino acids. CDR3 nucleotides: TGTGCCAGCAGCGTAGTGGGGGGGCTAGACGAGCAGTACTTC. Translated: CASSVVGGLDEQYF.

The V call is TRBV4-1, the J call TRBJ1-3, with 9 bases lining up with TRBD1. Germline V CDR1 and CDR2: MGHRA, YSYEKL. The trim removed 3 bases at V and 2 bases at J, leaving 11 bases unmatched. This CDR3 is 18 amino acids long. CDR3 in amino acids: CASSHPVSGQGPGNTIYF. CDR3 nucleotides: TGCGCCAGCAGCCATCCAGTCAGTGGACAGGGGCCTGGAAACACCATATATTTT.

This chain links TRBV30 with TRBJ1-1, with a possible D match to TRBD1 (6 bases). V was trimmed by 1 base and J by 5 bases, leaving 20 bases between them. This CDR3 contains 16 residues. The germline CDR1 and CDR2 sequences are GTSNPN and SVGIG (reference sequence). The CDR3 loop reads CAWSGDQGLGHTEAFF. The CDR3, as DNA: TGTGCCTGGAGTGGAGATCAGGGTCTGGGACATACTGAAGCTTTCTTT.

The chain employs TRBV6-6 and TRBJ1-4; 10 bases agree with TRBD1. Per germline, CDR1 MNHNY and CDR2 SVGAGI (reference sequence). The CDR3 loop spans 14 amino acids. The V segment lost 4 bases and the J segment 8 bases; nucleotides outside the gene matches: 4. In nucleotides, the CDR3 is TGTGCCAGCAGTTCCGGGACAGGGGCAGAAAAACTGTTTTTT. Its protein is CASSSGTGAEKLFF.